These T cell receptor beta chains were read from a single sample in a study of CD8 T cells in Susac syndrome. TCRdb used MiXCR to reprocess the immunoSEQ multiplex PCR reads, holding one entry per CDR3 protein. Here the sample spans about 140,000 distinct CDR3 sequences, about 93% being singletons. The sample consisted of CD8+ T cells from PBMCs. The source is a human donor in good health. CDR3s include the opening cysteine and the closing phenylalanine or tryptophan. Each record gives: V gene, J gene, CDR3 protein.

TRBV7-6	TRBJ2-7	CASSLEGGVLHEQYF
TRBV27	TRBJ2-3	CASSSSLTDTQYF
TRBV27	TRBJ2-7	CASTGINGEQYF
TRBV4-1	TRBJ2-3	CASSQGTGSITQYF
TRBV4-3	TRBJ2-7	CASSQGWPETYEQYF
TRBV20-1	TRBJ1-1	CSLILDVTEAFF
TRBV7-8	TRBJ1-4	CASSLAGLLNREKLFF
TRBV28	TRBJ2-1	CASRDVLEQFF
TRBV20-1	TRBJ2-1	CSARLGSEQFF
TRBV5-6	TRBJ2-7	CASSLTLGGSTEQYF
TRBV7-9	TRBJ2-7	CASSAGQGLYYEQYF
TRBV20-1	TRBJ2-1	CSATSRDYSGGEQFF
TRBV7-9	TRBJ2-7	CASSSTSGGIYEQYF
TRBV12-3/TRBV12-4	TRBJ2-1	CASSFVGFVRNEQFF
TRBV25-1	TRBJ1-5	CASSERGAAGQPQHF
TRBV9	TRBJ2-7	CASSVAASGAYEQYF
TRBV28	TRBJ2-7	CASSLSRGLAGVYEQYF
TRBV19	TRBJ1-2	CASGGSGEWSNGYTF
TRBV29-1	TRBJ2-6	CSVVQDRSSGANVLTF
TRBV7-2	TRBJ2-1	CASSLALNEQFF
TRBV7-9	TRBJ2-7	CASSGGRTAYEQYF
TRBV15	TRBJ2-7	CATSRERGNEQYF
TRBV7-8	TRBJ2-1	CASSSERLAGDDEQFF
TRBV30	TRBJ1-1	CAWSVLVGTEAFF
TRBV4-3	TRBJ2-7	CASSQWTGNSEQYF
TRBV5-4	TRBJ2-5	CASSPTLAAQETQYF
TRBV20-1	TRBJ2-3	CSARLTGTTTDTQYF
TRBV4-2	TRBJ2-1	CASSQVVMAPPRDEQFF
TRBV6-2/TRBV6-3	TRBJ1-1	CASRPSKVDRQNTEAFF
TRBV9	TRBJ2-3	CASSATGAGDTQYF
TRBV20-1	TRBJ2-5	CSAREGGETQYF
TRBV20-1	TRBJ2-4	CSAWEGRGWNIQYF
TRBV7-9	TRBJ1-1	CAPEDPGSNTEAFF
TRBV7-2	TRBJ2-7	CASSPSWAPYEQYF
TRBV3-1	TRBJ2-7	CASSQESTYEQYF
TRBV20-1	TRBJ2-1	CSARDYGGSSYNEQFF
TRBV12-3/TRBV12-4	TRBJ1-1	CASSHGTLNTEAFF
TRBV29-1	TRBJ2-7	CSVARSGTGNEQYF
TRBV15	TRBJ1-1	CATSRDLGQGGLYTEAFF
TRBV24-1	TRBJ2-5	CATSDLQRETQYF
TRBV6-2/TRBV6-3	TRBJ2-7	CASSSLGGSSYEQYF
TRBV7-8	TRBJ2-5	CASSLGRQGADQETQYF
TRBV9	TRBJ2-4	CASSAGQGINIQYF
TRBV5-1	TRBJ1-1	CASSSTYEAFF
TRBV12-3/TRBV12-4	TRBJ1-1	CASSPNTEAFF
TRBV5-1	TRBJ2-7	CASSTASGRREQYF
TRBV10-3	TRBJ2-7	CAISEPPGTGDYEQYF
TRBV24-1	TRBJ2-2	CATSDPLAGATGELFF
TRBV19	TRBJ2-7	CATAPGTDYEQYF
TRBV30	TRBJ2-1	CAWSVAGGEQFF
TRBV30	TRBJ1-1	CAWSVLWNTEAFF
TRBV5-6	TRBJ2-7	CASSLVTRPYEQYF
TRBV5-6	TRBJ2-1	CASSGGLAGPEQFF